The 2 T cell receptor beta chains in this list originate from one sample, sequenced in a study of cytomegalovirus exposure and HLA in healthy donors. PCR used 60 Vbeta primers and 13 Jbeta primers. Method: immunoSEQ multiplex PCR; TCRdb's copy keeps in-frame clones and lacks some. Among approximately 220,000 clones listed, more than 75% were seen once. Source material: PBMCs. These receptor sequences come from a man aged 35 to 55 in good health and CMV-seropositive.

This clone was seen more than once but under ten times. The V call is TRBV7-2, the J call TRBJ2-1; D might be TRBD2 (5 bases). The length of the CDR3 is 17 residues. CDR1 SGHTA and CDR2 FQGNSA come from the germline V gene. V was clipped by 1 base and J by 0 bases, with 13 bases between them. The CDR3 sequence: CASSLGRARSSYNEQFF. The CDR3 DNA reads TGTGCCAGCAGCTTAGGGCGGGCAAGGAGCTCCTACAATGAGCAGTTCTTC.

The V call is TRBV29-1, the J call TRBJ2-2, with TRBD1 matching 9 bases. V dropped 7 bases and J dropped 5; count of bases not matched to a gene: 5. The CDR3 sequence is 13 residues long. CDR1 is SQVTM, CDR2 ANQGSEA, per germline. The CDR3 protein is CSAWDRVTGELFF. The DNA for the CDR3 is TGCAGCGCCTGGGACAGGGTAACCGGGGAGCTGTTTTTT.